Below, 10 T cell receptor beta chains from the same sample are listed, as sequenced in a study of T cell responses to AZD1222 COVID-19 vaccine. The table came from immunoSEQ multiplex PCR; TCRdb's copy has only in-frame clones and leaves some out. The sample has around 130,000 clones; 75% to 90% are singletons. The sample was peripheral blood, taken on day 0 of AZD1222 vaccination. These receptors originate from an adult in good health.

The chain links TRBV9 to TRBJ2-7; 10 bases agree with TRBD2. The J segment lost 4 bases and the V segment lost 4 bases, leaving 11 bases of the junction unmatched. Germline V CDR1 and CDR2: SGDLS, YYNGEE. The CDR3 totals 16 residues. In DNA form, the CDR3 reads TGTGCCAGCAGCCCGCATGAGGGACTAGCGCTTTACGAGCAGTACTTC. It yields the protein CASSPHEGLALYEQYF.

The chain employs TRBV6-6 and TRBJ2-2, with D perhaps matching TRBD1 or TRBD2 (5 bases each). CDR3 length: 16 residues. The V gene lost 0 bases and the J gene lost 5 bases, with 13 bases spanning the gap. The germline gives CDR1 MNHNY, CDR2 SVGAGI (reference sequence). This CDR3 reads CASSYSMRDGTGELFF. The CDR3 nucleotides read TGTGCCAGCAGTTACTCGATGAGGGACGGGACCGGGGAGCTGTTTTTT.

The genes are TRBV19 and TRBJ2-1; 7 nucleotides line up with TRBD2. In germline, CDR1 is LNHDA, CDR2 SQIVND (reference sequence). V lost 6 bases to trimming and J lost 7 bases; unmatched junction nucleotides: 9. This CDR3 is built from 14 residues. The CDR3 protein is CASRGLADYNEQFF. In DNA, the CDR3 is TGTGCCAGTAGAGGCCTAGCGGACTATAATGAGCAGTTCTTC.

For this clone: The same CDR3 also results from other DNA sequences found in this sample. The CDR3 loop is CASSLTGGDTEAFF. CDR3 DNA: TGTGCCAGCAGCTTAACAGGGGGGGACACTGAAGCTTTCTTT. The V call is TRBV7-3, the J call TRBJ1-1; the D gene is possibly TRBD1 (6 bases). V was cut by 0 bases and J by 3 bases, with 8 bases left in between. From germline, CDR1 is SGHTA and CDR2 FQGTGA. This CDR3 has 14 residues. Full variable domain (outside the CDR3, taken from reference TRBV7-3 and TRBJ1-1): GAGVSQTPSNKVTEKGKYVELRCDPISGHTALYWYRQSLGQGPEFLIYFQGTGAADDSGLPNDRFFAVRPEGSVSTLKIQRTERGDSAVYLCASSLTGGDTEAFFGQGTRLTVV.

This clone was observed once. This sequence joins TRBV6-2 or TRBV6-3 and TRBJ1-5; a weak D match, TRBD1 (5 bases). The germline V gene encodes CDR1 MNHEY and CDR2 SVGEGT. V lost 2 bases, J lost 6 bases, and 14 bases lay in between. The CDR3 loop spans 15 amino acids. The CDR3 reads CASSYGEGRSQPQHF. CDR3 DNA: TGTGCCAGCAGTTACGGGGAGGGGAGAAGTCAGCCCCAGCATTTT.

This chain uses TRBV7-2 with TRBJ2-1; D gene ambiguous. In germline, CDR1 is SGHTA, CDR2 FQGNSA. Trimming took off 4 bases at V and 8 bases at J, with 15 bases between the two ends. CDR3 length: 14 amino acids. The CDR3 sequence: CASSYSPHGDEQFF. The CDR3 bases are TGTGCCAGCAGCTACAGCCCTCATGGGGATGAGCAGTTCTTC.

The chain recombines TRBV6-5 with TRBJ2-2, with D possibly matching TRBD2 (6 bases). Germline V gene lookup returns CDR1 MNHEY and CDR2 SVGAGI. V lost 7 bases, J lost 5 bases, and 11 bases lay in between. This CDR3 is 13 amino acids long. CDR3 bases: TGTGCCAGCACCCAGCGGGCGACCGGGGAGCTGTTTTTT. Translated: CASTQRATGELFF.

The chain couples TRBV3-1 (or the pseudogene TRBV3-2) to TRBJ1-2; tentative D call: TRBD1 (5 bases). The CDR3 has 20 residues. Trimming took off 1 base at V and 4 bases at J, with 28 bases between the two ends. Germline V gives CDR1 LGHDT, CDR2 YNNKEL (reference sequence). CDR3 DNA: TGTGCCAGCAGCCAAGTTACCTTAATCGCGGGACCATCTACCTTCTATGGCTACACCTTC. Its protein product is CASSQVTLIAGPSTFYGYTF.

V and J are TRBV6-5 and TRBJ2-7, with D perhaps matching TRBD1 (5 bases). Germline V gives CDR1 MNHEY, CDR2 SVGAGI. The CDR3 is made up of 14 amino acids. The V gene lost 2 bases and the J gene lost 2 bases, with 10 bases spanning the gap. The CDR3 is CASSYSRQPYEQYF. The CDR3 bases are TGTGCCAGCAGTTACAGCCGACAGCCCTACGAGCAGTACTTC.

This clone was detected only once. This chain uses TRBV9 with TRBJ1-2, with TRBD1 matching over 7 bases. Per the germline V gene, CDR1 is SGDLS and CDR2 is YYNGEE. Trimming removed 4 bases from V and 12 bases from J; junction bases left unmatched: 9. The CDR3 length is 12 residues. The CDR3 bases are TGTGCCAGCAGCTCCCAGACAGGGCTCCACACCTTC. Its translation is CASSSQTGLHTF. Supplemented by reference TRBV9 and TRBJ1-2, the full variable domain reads DSGVTQTPKHLITATGQRVTLRCSPRSGDLSVYWYQQSLDQGLQFLIQYYNGEERAKGNILERFSAQQFPDLHSELNLSSLELGDSALYFCASSSQTGLHTFGSGTRLTVV.